This entry is about one TCR beta chain. Antigen unknown. The source of the sample is a study of cytomegalovirus exposure and HLA in healthy donors. Study-level background: Findings of an earlier analysis included under 140 million unique TCR beta sequences from 200 million or so T cells. Study outcomes and limitations: A later analysis linked a missense DCLRE1C variant to TCR beta V- and J-gene trimming.

Amplification used 60 Vbeta primers and 13 Jbeta primers. Produced via immunoSEQ multiplex PCR; TCRdb's table is partial and in-frame only. Of 120,000 or so clones listed, 79% are singletons. Germline values: CDR1 MNHEY, CDR2 SMNVEV (reference sequence). This CDR3 contains 16 residues. The specimen was PBMCs. This receptor was taken from a man aged 18 to 29 in good health and CMV-seronegative. This chain joins TRBV27 and TRBJ2-5, with D perhaps TRBD2 (5 bases). The DNA matches TRBJ2-7 better at its end, which makes the J call doubtful. The CDR3 is CASSLLAGGPGYEQYF. CDR3 sequence (DNA): TGTGCCAGCAGTTTACTGGCGGGCGGGCCGGGCTACGAGCAGTACTTC.